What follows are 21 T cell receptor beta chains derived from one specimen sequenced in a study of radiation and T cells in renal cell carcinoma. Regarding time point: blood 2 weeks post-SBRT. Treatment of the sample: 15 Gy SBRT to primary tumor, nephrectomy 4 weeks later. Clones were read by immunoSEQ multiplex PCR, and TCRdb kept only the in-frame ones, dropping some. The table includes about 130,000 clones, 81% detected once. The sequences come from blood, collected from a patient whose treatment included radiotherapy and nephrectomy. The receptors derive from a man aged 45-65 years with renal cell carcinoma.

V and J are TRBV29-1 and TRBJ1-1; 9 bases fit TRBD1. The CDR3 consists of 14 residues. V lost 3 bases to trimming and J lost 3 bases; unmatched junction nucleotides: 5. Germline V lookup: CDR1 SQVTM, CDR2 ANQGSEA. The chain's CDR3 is CSVDRDRAYTEAFF. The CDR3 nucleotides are TGCAGCGTTGATAGGGACAGGGCCTACACTGAAGCTTTCTTT.

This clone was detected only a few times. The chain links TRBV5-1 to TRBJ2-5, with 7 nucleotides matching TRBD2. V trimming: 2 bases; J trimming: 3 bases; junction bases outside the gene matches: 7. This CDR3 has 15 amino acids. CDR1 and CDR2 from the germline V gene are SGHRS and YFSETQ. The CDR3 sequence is CASSLTGGLEETQYF. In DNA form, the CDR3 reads TGCGCCAGCAGCTTAACGGGGGGTCTTGAAGAGACCCAGTACTTC.

The CDR3 bases are TGTGCCAGCAGCGTAGGCGCTAGCGGGAGCCTCCAAGAGACCCAGTACTTC. Translation: CASSVGASGSLQETQYF. This chain connects TRBV9 to TRBJ2-5; 10 nucleotides agree with TRBD2. The CDR3 is 17 residues long. Germline V lookup: CDR1 SGDLS, CDR2 YYNGEE. J was trimmed by 1 base and V by 0 bases; bases with no gene match: 6.

CDR3 in DNA: TGCAGCACTAGCCGGGGAGAGACCCAGTACTTC. Protein product: CSTSRGETQYF. The rearrangement joins TRBV29-1 to TRBJ2-5; D might be TRBD2 (6 bases). V lost 8 bases, J lost 4 bases, and 11 bases lay in between. CDR1 and CDR2 from the germline V gene are SQVTM and ANQGSEA. CDR3 length: 11 amino acids.

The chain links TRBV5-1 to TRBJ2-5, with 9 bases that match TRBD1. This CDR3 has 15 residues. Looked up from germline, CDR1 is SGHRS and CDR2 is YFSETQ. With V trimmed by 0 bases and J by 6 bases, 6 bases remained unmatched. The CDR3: CASSLAQGAAKTQYF. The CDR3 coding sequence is TGCGCCAGCAGCTTGGCACAGGGGGCGGCTAAGACCCAGTACTTC.

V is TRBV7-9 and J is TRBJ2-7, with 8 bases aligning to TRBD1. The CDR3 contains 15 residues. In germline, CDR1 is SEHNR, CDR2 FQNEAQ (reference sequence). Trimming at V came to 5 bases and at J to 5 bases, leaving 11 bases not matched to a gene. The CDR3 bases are TGTGCCAGCAGCCTGTTTCGGGACAGGCGGGACGAGCAGTACTTC. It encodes CASSLFRDRRDEQYF.

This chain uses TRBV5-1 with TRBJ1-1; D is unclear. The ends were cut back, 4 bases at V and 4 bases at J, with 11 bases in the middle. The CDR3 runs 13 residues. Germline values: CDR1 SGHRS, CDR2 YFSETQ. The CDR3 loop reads CASSRTQSTEAFF. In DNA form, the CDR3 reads TGCGCCAGCAGCCGGACCCAATCCACTGAAGCTTTCTTT.

In nucleotides, the CDR3 is TGCGCCAGCAGCCAAAGTAACCGAAGGGCCTACGAGCAGTACTTC. Residues: CASSQSNRRAYEQYF. V usage is TRBV4-1 and J usage is TRBJ2-7, with no clear D. This CDR3 has 15 residues. V lost 2 bases and J 2 bases, leaving 13 bases between the germline ends. Germline V gene lookup returns CDR1 MGHRA and CDR2 YSYEKL.

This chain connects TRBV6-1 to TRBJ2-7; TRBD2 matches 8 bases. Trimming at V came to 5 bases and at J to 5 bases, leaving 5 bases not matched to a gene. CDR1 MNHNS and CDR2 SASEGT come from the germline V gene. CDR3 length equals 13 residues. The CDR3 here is CASSRGGENEQYF. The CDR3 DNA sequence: TGTGCCAGCAGTCGGGGGGGGGAGAACGAGCAGTACTTC.

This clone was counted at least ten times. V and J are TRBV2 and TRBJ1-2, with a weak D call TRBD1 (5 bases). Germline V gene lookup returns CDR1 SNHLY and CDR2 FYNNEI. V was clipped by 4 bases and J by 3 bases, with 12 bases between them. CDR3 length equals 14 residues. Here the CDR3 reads CASSGSGGDYGYTF. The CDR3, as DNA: TGTGCCAGCAGTGGTTCGGGGGGGGACTATGGCTACACCTTC.

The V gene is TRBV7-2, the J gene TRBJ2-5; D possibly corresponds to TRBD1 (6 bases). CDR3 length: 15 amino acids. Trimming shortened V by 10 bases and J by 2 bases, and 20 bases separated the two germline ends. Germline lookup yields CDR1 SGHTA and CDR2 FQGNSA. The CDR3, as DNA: TGTGCCACCTCACCACAGGGTATCGGACAAGAGACCCAGTACTTC. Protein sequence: CATSPQGIGQETQYF.

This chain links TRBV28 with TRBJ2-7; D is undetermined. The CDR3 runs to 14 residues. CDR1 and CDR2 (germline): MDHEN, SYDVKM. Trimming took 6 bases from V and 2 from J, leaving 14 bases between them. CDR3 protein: CASSGRSLPYEQYF. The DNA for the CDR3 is TGTGCCAGCAGCGGTCGTAGCCTGCCCTACGAGCAGTACTTC. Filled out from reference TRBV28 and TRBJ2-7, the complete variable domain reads DVKVTQSSRYLVKRTGEKVFLECVQDMDHENMFWYRQDPGLGLRLIYFSYDVKMKEKGDIPEGYSVSREKKERFSLILESASTNQTSMYLCASSGRSLPYEQYFGPGTRLTVT.

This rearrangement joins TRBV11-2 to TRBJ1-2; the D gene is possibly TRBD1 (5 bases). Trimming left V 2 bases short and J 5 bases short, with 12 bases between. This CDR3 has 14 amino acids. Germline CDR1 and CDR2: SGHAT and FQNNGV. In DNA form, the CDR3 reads TGTGCCAGCAGCTTATCTTCGGGACTGTATGGCTACACCTTC. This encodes CASSLSSGLYGYTF.

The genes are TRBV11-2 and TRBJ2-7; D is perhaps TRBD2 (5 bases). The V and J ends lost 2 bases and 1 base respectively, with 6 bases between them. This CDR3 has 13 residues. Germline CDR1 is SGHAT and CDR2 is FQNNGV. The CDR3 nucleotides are TGTGCCAGCAGCTTAAGACTATCCTACGAGCAGTACTTC. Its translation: CASSLRLSYEQYF.

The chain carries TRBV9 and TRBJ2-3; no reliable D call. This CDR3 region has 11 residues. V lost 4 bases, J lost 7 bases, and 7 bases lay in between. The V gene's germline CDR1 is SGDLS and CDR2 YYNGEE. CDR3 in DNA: TGTGCCAGCAGCCCCGGGCATACGCAGTATTTT. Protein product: CASSPGHTQYF. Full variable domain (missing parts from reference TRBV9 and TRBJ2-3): DSGVTQTPKHLITATGQRVTLRCSPRSGDLSVYWYQQSLDQGLQFLIQYYNGEERAKGNILERFSAQQFPDLHSELNLSSLELGDSALYFCASSPGHTQYFGPGTRLTVL.

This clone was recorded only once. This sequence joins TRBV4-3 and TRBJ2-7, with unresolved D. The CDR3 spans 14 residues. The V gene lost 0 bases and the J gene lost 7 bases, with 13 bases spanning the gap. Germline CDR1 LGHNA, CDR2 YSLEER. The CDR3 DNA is TGCGCCAGCAGCCAAGATATAACGCGCCGGGAGCAGTACTTC. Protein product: CASSQDITRREQYF.

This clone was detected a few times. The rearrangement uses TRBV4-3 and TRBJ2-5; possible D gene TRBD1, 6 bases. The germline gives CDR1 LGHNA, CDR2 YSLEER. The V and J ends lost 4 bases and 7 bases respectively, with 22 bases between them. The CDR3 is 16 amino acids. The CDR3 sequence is CASSPGATARIGTQYF. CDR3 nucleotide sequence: TGCGCCAGCAGCCCAGGGGCTACAGCCCGGATTGGGACCCAGTACTTC.

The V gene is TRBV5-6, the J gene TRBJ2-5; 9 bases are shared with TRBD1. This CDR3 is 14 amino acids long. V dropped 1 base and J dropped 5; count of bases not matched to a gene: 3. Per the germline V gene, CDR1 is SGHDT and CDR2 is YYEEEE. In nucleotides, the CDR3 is TGTGCCAGCAGCTTGACGACAGGGGGGGAGACCCAGTACTTC. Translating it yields CASSLTTGGETQYF.

For the CDR3, the DNA is TGTGCCAGCGCCGGGGGACTCTGGGATTCACCCCTCCACTTT. Protein product: CASAGGLWDSPLHF. The chain joins TRBV2 to TRBJ1-6; maybe TRBD1 (5 bases). The V and J ends lost 8 bases and 8 bases respectively, with 16 bases between them. CDR3 length equals 14 residues. Germline values: CDR1 SNHLY, CDR2 FYNNEI.

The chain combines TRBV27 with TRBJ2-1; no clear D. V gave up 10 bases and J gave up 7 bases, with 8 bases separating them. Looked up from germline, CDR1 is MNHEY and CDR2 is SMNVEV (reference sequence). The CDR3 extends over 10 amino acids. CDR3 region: CAILLNEQFF. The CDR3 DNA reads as TGTGCCATCCTTCTAAATGAGCAGTTCTTC.

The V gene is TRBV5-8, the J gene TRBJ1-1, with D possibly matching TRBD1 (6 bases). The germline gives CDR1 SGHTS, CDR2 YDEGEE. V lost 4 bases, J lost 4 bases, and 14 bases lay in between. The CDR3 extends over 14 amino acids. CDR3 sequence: CASSVTGRSTEAFF. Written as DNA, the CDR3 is TGTGCCAGCAGCGTGACAGGTCGATCCACTGAAGCTTTCTTT. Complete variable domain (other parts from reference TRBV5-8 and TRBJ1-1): EAGVTQSPTHLIKTRGQQATLRCSPISGHTSVYWYQQALGLGLQFLLWYDEGEERNRGNFPPRFSGRQFPNYSSELNVNALELEDSALYLCASSVTGRSTEAFFGQGTRLTVV.